These 17 T cell receptor beta chains share one sample of origin, sequenced in a study of T cell clonotyping in hematopoietic cell transplantation. Some clones are missing from TCRdb's copy, which holds only in-frame ones; the method was immunoSEQ multiplex PCR. The data hold about 3,500 clones, with approximately 79% observed a single time. Sequencing was performed on peripheral blood mononuclear cells, taken at the time of graft-versus-host disease after allogeneic stem cell transplant. These TCRs come from a female patient aged 50-59 years who had an allogeneic stem cell transplant from an unrelated donor, so the T cells may come from the graft donor. Some clones in this sample may be carry-over from other donors' samples.

This chain uses TRBV19 with TRBJ2-5; the match to TRBD2 covers 10 bases. Trimming cost V 5 bases and J 5 bases; bases outside gene matches: 8. The CDR3 spans 15 residues. Germline CDR1 is LNHDA and CDR2 is SQIVND (reference sequence). As DNA, the CDR3 is TGTGCCAGTAGTGTAGCTAGCGGGGGCTGGGAGACCCAGTACTTC. Protein product: CASSVASGGWETQYF.

The chain couples TRBV5-5 to TRBJ2-3; possibly TRBD2 for D (5 bases). This CDR3 region has 13 residues. Germline V gene data show CDR1 as SGHKS and CDR2 as YYEKEE (reference sequence). V shed 7 bases and J shed 1 base, with 10 bases lying between them. CDR3: CASDDGGTDTQYF. CDR3 DNA: TGTGCCAGCGACGACGGGGGCACAGATACGCAGTATTTT.

The rearrangement joins TRBV25-1 to TRBJ1-1; no reliable D call. The V gene lost 1 base and the J gene lost 8 bases, with 8 bases spanning the gap. The germline gives CDR1 MGHDK, CDR2 SYGVNS. The CDR3 length is 12 residues. The CDR3 spells CASSELGKEAFF. In nucleotides, the CDR3 is TGTGCCAGCAGTGAATTAGGGAAGGAAGCTTTCTTT.

This sequence joins TRBV5-1 and TRBJ1-1, with 7 positions matching TRBD1. The trim removed 4 bases at V and 1 base at J, leaving 7 bases unmatched. CDR1 and CDR2 from the germline V gene are SGHRS and YFSETQ. The CDR3 consists of 15 residues. The CDR3 protein is CASSRLGTANTEAFF. DNA of the CDR3: TGCGCCAGCAGCCGACTCGGGACAGCGAACACTGAAGCTTTCTTT.

The chain carries TRBV9 and TRBJ2-2; D not certain. The CDR3 totals 16 residues. Germline-derived CDR1 and CDR2 are SGDLS and YYNGEE. The V gene lost 3 bases and the J gene lost 4 bases, with 16 bases spanning the gap. The CDR3, as DNA: TGTGCCAGCAGCGATTGGTCAGGTTTGGTCACCGGGGAGCTGTTTTTT. Protein sequence: CASSDWSGLVTGELFF.

The chain employs TRBV7-3 and TRBJ2-5, with D hard to call. The germline V gene has CDR1 SGHTA and CDR2 FQGTGA. Trimming removed 4 bases at V and 2 bases at J, with 8 bases between. The CDR3 extends over 13 amino acids. The CDR3 loop reads CASSSSLQETQYF. Written as DNA, the CDR3 is TGTGCCAGCAGCTCCTCCCTACAAGAGACCCAGTACTTC.

V is TRBV7-6 and J is TRBJ1-1; D is perhaps TRBD1 (5 bases). The CDR3 is 14 residues long. Trimming took off 8 bases at V and 3 bases at J, with 16 bases between the two ends. Germline assignment: CDR1 SGHVS and CDR2 FNYEAQ. This CDR3 is CASAPGVGDTEAFF. CDR3 in DNA: TGTGCCAGCGCTCCCGGGGTGGGGGACACTGAAGCTTTCTTT.

The chain is built from TRBV27 and TRBJ2-1; 10 bases map to TRBD2. J lost 3 bases, V lost 6 bases, and 5 bases had no gene match. Germline values: CDR1 MNHEY, CDR2 SMNVEV (reference sequence). This CDR3 contains 15 residues. The CDR3 DNA reads TGTGCCAGCAGACCCAGCGGGGGGGTCTACAATGAGCAGTTCTTC. It encodes CASRPSGGVYNEQFF.

The chain uses TRBV2 and TRBJ2-7, with 11 nucleotides matching TRBD2. CDR1 SNHLY and CDR2 FYNNEI come from the germline V gene. The CDR3 totals 14 residues. V was pared by 6 bases and J by 4 bases, with 5 bases of the junction left unmatched. CDR3 in DNA: TGTGCCAGCAGGCCCGGGACTAGCGGATACGAGCAGTACTTC. Protein product: CASRPGTSGYEQYF.

The rearrangement joins TRBV5-5 to TRBJ1-3, with D possibly TRBD1 on 6 matching bases. CDR3 length equals 15 residues. The V and J ends lost 2 bases and 1 base respectively, with 10 bases between them. Germline V gene data show CDR1 as SGHKS and CDR2 as YYEKEE (reference sequence). CDR3 in amino acids: CASSLQGISGNTIYF. The CDR3 nucleotides read TGTGCCAGCAGCTTACAGGGTATTTCTGGAAACACCATATATTTT.

The chain recombines TRBV4-3 with TRBJ2-7; TRBD1 matches at 9 bases. Trimming took 3 bases from V and 3 from J; bases not matched to a gene: 6. The CDR3 runs 15 residues. From germline, CDR1 is LGHNA and CDR2 YSLEER. The CDR3: CASSHAGTGNYEQYF. In nucleotides, the CDR3 is TGCGCCAGCAGCCATGCCGGGACAGGGAACTACGAGCAGTACTTC.

The gene calls are TRBV7-3 and TRBJ2-5; maybe TRBD2 (5 bases). The V end was cut by 6 bases, the J end by 5 bases, with 13 bases between. Germline V lookup: CDR1 SGHTA, CDR2 FQGTGA. The CDR3 consists of 13 residues. DNA of the CDR3: TGTGCCAGCAGTGCCGACTGGAGGGAGACCCAGTACTTC. This translates into CASSADWRETQYF.

J is TRBJ2-7 and V is TRBV6-5; tentative D call: TRBD1 (6 bases). Germline V CDR1 and CDR2: MNHEY, SVGAGI. V was cut by 3 bases and J by 5 bases, with 14 bases left in between. This CDR3 comprises 14 residues. The CDR3 DNA reads as TGTGCCAGCAGTTATACACAGGGAAGCAACGAGCAGTACTTC. It codes for CASSYTQGSNEQYF.

The CDR3 loop reads CSADTLSDGYTF. For the CDR3, the DNA is TGCAGCGCTGATACTCTCTCAGATGGCTACACCTTC. This chain uses TRBV29-1 with TRBJ1-2; D ambiguous. CDR1 is SQVTM, CDR2 ANQGSEA, per germline. CDR3 length: 12 residues. Trimming shortened V by 7 bases and J by 6 bases, and 15 bases separated the two germline ends. The full variable domain, with the rest looked up from reference TRBV29-1 and TRBJ1-2, is SAVISQKPSRDICQRGTSLTIQCQVDSQVTMMFWYRQQPGQSLTLIATANQGSEATYESGFVIDKFPISRPNLTFSTLTVSNMSPEDSSIYLCSADTLSDGYTFGSGTRLTVV.

Points on this clone: The junction differs from germline at one of its ends, possibly a read error. The chain combines TRBV4-2 with TRBJ2-7; 11 bases align to TRBD2. From germline, CDR1 is LGHNA and CDR2 YNFKEQ. This CDR3 has 16 amino acids. For the CDR3, the DNA is TGTGCCAGCAGCCCGATGTACCTAGCGGGGGGTTTGGCCGGGCACTTC. Translation: CASSPMYLAGGLAGHF.

This clone is classed as large. CDR3 amino acids: CASTSNPYGYTF. In DNA form, the CDR3 reads TGTGCCAGTACCTCGAACCCCTATGGCTACACCTTC. The J gene is TRBJ1-2, the V gene TRBV19; D gene ambiguous. CDR3 length: 12 amino acids. Germline V gene data show CDR1 as LNHDA and CDR2 as SQIVND (reference sequence). V gave up 7 bases and J gave up 4 bases, with 10 bases separating them.

The chain couples TRBV4-2 to TRBJ2-3; TRBD2 aligns across 14 bases. The trim removed 2 bases at V and 6 bases at J, leaving 7 bases unmatched. This CDR3 is built from 17 residues. Germline V gives CDR1 LGHNA, CDR2 YNFKEQ. Here the CDR3 reads CASSQTGTSGGGDTQYF. CDR3 bases: TGTGCCAGCAGCCAAACCGGGACTAGCGGGGGAGGGGATACGCAGTATTTT.